These 5 T cell receptor beta chains were sequenced from one sample in a study of blood T cell repertoires in COVID-19. This table comes from immunoSEQ multiplex PCR, and its TCRdb copy is limited to in-frame clones, with some not included. The sample has approximately 300,000 clones; over 85% are singletons. Material for sequencing was PBMCs or T cells enriched from blood (not recorded which). The receptors derive from a man aged 55-75 years who had recovered from COVID-19.

The genes are TRBV15 and TRBJ1-2; tentatively, D is TRBD1 (6 bases). The CDR3 runs 14 residues. Germline CDR1 and CDR2: LNHNV and YYDKDF (reference sequence). Trimming took 5 bases from V and 4 from J, leaving 14 bases between them. The CDR3 loop reads CATSGTRDTYGYTF. The CDR3 DNA reads as TGTGCCACCAGCGGGACCCGGGACACCTATGGCTACACCTTC.

The rearrangement joins TRBV24-1 to TRBJ1-2; 10 nucleotides match TRBD1. The J segment lost 3 bases and the V segment lost 6 bases, leaving 3 bases of the junction unmatched. CDR3 length: 14 amino acids. CDR1 and CDR2 from the germline V gene are KGHDR and SFDVKD. As DNA, the CDR3 is TGTGCCACCAGTCGACAGGGGGCCGACTATGGCTACACCTTC. Protein: CATSRQGADYGYTF.

The gene calls are TRBV7-6 and TRBJ2-1; 11 nucleotides align to TRBD2. The V segment lost 2 bases and the J segment 8 bases; nucleotides outside the gene matches: 5. CDR3 length: 15 amino acids. In germline, CDR1 is SGHVS, CDR2 FNYEAQ. For the CDR3, the DNA is TGTGCCAGCAGCTTAACTAGCGGGAGAGGGGATGAGCAGTTCTTC. This sequence encodes CASSLTSGRGDEQFF. The variable domain in full, with the rest retrieved from reference TRBV7-6 and TRBJ2-1, is GAGVSQSPRYKVTKRGQDVALRCDPISGHVSLYWYRQALGQGPEFLTYFNYEAQQDKSGLPNDRFSAERPEGSISTLTIQRTEQRDSAMYRCASSLTSGRGDEQFFGPGTRLTVL.

V gene TRBV9 combines with J gene TRBJ1-2; 8 nucleotides line up with TRBD1. The CDR3 consists of 14 residues. Losses at the gene ends were 3 bases for V and 3 bases for J; bases not matched to a gene: 4. Germline values: CDR1 SGDLS, CDR2 YYNGEE. In DNA form, the CDR3 reads TGTGCCAGCAGCGCTCAGGACAGGGACTATGGCTACACCTTC. It codes for CASSAQDRDYGYTF. Supplemented by reference TRBV9 and TRBJ1-2, the full variable domain reads DSGVTQTPKHLITATGQRVTLRCSPRSGDLSVYWYQQSLDQGLQFLIQYYNGEERAKGNILERFSAQQFPDLHSELNLSSLELGDSALYFCASSAQDRDYGYTFGSGTRLTVV.

The chain combines TRBV18 with TRBJ1-5; no definite D call. This CDR3 is built from 12 residues. Germline assignment: CDR1 KGHSH and CDR2 LQKENI. Trimming took off 6 bases at V and 7 bases at J, with 10 bases between the two ends. The CDR3: CASSEGGQPQHF. In DNA, the CDR3 is TGTGCCAGCTCGGAGGGAGGGCAGCCCCAGCATTTT.